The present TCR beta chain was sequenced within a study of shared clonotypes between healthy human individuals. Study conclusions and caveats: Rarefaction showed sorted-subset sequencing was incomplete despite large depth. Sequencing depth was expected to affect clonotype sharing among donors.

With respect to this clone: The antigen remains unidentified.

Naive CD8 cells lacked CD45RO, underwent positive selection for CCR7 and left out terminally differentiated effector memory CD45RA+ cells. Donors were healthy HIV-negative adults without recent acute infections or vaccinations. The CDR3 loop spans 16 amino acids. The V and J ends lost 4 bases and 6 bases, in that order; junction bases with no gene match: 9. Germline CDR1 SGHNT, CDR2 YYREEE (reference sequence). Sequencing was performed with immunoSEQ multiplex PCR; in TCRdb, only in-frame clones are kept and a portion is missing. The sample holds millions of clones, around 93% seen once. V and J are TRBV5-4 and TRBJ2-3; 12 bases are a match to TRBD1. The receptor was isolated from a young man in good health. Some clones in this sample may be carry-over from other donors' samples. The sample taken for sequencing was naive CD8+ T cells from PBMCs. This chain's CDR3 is CASSQRDRGPSDTQYF. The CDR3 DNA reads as TGTGCCAGCAGCCAGAGGGACAGGGGGCCATCGGATACGCAGTATTTT.